The source of this T cell receptor beta chain is a study of blood T cells in healthy people across ages. Germline lookup yields CDR1 MNHEY and CDR2 SVGAGI. The CDR3 loop spans 15 amino acids. V was clipped by 4 bases and J by 7 bases; unmatched bases: 8. This clonotype was detected ten times or more. Through a sample-barcoded 5' primer and a J-beta primer mix, a second PCR was run for 7 to 11 cycles. Via MiXCR, TCRdb re-called the 5' RACE reads, giving one row per CDR3 protein. This table holds under 1,000,000 distinct CDR3 sequences, roughly 40% found once. V gene TRBV6-5 combines with J gene TRBJ2-7; 12 nucleotides align to TRBD2. This receptor was identified in a man younger than 30 in good health. Material for sequencing was blood. The CDR3 nucleotides are TGTGCCAGCAGTTGGACTAGCGGGGATATGGATGAGCAGTACTTC. It yields the protein CASSWTSGDMDEQYF.